The 18 T cell receptor beta chains listed next were all sequenced from one sample in a study of identical twins. A single record per CDR3 protein comes from TCRdb applying MiXCR to the 5' RACE reads. Of approximately 490,000 distinct CDR3 sequences in the sample, around 24% were seen once. These data also formed part of another study, on yellow fever vaccine responses in identical twins.

The sequenced sample consisted of CD4+ T cells sorted from blood. The receptors here all came from a woman aged 18-29 years in good health.

This clonotype was observed a handful of times. The rearrangement links TRBV29-1 to TRBJ2-3; a weak D match, TRBD2 (6 bases). This CDR3 contains 15 residues. In germline, CDR1 is SQVTM, CDR2 ANQGSEA. V gave up 0 bases and J gave up 6 bases, with 16 bases separating them. The CDR3 loop reads CSVEDVGRTRDTQYF. CDR3 coding DNA: TGCAGCGTTGAAGATGTGGGGAGGACGAGGGATACGCAGTATTTT.

The rearrangement links TRBV12-3 or TRBV12-4 to TRBJ2-5; 10 bases match TRBD2. V shed 5 bases and J 5 bases; nucleotides not matched to a gene: 8. CDR3 length: 15 residues. The CDR3 loop reads CASSPGVAGGETQYF. Here the CDR3 DNA reads TGTGCCAGCAGTCCCGGGGTAGCGGGGGGCGAGACCCAGTACTTC.

The rearrangement uses TRBV14 and TRBJ2-1, with 7 bases fitting TRBD2. This CDR3 has 14 residues. CDR1 and CDR2 from the germline V gene are SGHDN and FVKESK. V lost 3 bases, J lost 5 bases, and 4 bases stayed unmatched. The CDR3 sequence: CASSQSGTNNEQFF. CDR3 bases: TGTGCCAGCAGCCAGAGCGGGACGAACAATGAGCAGTTCTTC.

The chain carries TRBV5-1 and TRBJ2-6; a weak D match, TRBD2 (6 bases). Germline V CDR1 and CDR2: SGHRS, YFSETQ. Deletions cut 0 bases from V and 4 bases from J, with 11 bases between. The CDR3 length is 16 residues. CDR3 DNA sequence: TGCGCCAGCAGCTTGGTAGGGGAGGTCGGGGCCAACGTCCTGACTTTC. This codes for CASSLVGEVGANVLTF.

V and J are TRBV5-1 and TRBJ1-1, with 7 bases that match TRBD1. V lost 6 bases and J lost 10; bases outside the gene matches: 6. There are 11 residues in the CDR3. Germline-derived CDR1 and CDR2 are SGHRS and YFSETQ. CDR3 in DNA: TGCGCCAGCAAGGGGGACAGTCTAGCTTTCTTT. Residues: CASKGDSLAFF.

This clonotype was seen more than once but under ten times. This chain connects TRBV12-3 or TRBV12-4 to TRBJ1-1; tentative D call: TRBD1 (5 bases). The CDR3 totals 16 residues. Trimming removed 2 bases at V and 1 base at J, with 14 bases between. The CDR3 region has the DNA TGTGCCAGCAGTTTAACTTGGGGCAGCCAGAACACTGAAGCTTTCTTT. Amino acids: CASSLTWGSQNTEAFF.

A few counts support this clonotype. The chain couples TRBV12-3 or TRBV12-4 to TRBJ2-1; 14 nucleotides agree with TRBD2. The V segment lost 5 bases and the J segment 1 base; nucleotides outside the gene matches: 7. The CDR3 extends over 18 amino acids. The chain's CDR3 is CASSPSGLAGVSYNEQFF. The CDR3 region has the DNA TGTGCCAGCAGTCCATCGGGACTAGCGGGAGTTTCCTACAATGAGCAGTTCTTC.

The rearrangement joins TRBV5-1 to TRBJ2-1; the D gene is possibly TRBD2 (6 bases). Trimming took 6 bases from V and 0 from J, leaving 10 bases between them. Germline V gene lookup returns CDR1 SGHRS and CDR2 YFSETQ. This CDR3 spans 14 amino acids. CDR3: CASTSDNSYNEQFF. In nucleotides, the CDR3 is TGCGCCAGCACTAGCGATAACTCCTACAATGAGCAGTTCTTC.

The chain uses TRBV10-2 and TRBJ1-2; D not certain. There are 14 residues in the CDR3. CDR1 is WSHSY, CDR2 SAAADI, per germline. With 3 bases removed from V and 4 bases from J, the gap between germline ends came to 12 bases. The CDR3 here is CASSDTGALYGYTF. CDR3 in DNA: TGCGCCAGCAGTGACACCGGTGCCCTCTATGGCTACACCTTC.

Written as DNA, the CDR3 is TGTGCCATCAGGGAGACTTATTCTCCCTACGAGCAGTACTTC. Its protein is CAIRETYSPYEQYF. The chain links TRBV10-3 to TRBJ2-7, with D hard to call. The germline V gene has CDR1 ENHRY and CDR2 SYGVKD. The CDR3 has 14 residues. The V and J ends lost 6 bases and 2 bases respectively, with 14 bases between them.

The chain combines TRBV11-2 with TRBJ2-7; 8 nucleotides line up with TRBD1. The J segment lost 7 bases and the V segment lost 3 bases, leaving 8 bases of the junction unmatched. The germline CDR1 and CDR2 sequences are SGHAT and FQNNGV. This CDR3 has 14 amino acids. The CDR3 region has the DNA TGTGCCAGCAGCTTCGCGGACAGGGTGGGGGAGCAGTACTTC. This encodes CASSFADRVGEQYF.

This clonotype was detected only a few times. V is TRBV4-1 and J is TRBJ1-2; 8 bases agree with TRBD1. The CDR3 is 15 amino acids. V lost 7 bases and J lost 1; bases outside the gene matches: 8. CDR1 and CDR2 from the germline V gene are MGHRA and YSYEKL. The CDR3 region is CASTLDRGHNYGYTF. The CDR3 nucleotides are TGCGCCAGCACCCTCGACAGGGGCCATAACTATGGCTACACCTTC.

The chain links TRBV27 to TRBJ2-7; no reliable D call. Germline CDR1 reads MNHEY; CDR2 reads SMNVEV (reference sequence). The CDR3 is 17 amino acids. V was clipped by 3 bases and J by 0 bases, with 18 bases between them. The CDR3 sequence is CASSLRSGTTSSYEQYF. CDR3 bases: TGTGCCAGCAGTTTGAGGAGTGGCACAACGAGCTCCTACGAGCAGTACTTC.

This clonotype was observed a few times. The chain combines TRBV12-3 or TRBV12-4 with TRBJ2-4, with D perhaps matching TRBD1 or TRBD2 (5 bases each). The CDR3 totals 16 residues. V dropped 3 bases and J dropped 0 bases, with 12 bases sitting between them. CDR3 sequence reads: CASSFRDPGAKNIQYF. The CDR3, as DNA: TGTGCCAGCAGTTTCCGGGACCCAGGAGCCAAAAACATTCAGTACTTC.

This clonotype has only a few counts. This sequence joins TRBV5-1 and TRBJ2-1; 13 nucleotides align to TRBD2. V trimming: 2 bases; J trimming: 3 bases; junction bases outside the gene matches: 8. The CDR3 spans 18 residues. Germline CDR1 reads SGHRS; CDR2 reads YFSETQ. CDR3 sequence: CASSLLGLAGSNYNEQFF. The CDR3 nucleotides are TGCGCCAGCAGCTTATTGGGACTAGCGGGGTCGAACTACAATGAGCAGTTCTTC.

There are many counts of this clonotype. The chain uses TRBV5-1 and TRBJ2-7; D gene unclear. There are 13 residues in the CDR3. The V end was cut by 0 bases, the J end by 6 bases, with 10 bases between. Germline V gives CDR1 SGHRS, CDR2 YFSETQ. The CDR3 reads CASSLAGRSEQYF. In DNA, the CDR3 is TGCGCCAGCAGCTTGGCCGGCAGGTCCGAGCAGTACTTC.

This clonotype was observed a handful of times. The genes are TRBV5-1 and TRBJ2-7; 8 bases match TRBD1. Per germline, CDR1 SGHRS and CDR2 YFSETQ. V was clipped by 0 bases and J by 3 bases; unmatched bases: 2. The CDR3 runs to 14 residues. This chain's CDR3 is CASSLEGQGYEQYV. The CDR3 coding sequence is TGCGCCAGCAGCTTGGAAGGACAGGGCTACGAGCAGTACGTC.

This clonotype was detected only a few times. The chain has TRBV5-1 and TRBJ1-4, with 7 bases matching TRBD1. Germline CDR1 is SGHRS and CDR2 is YFSETQ. This CDR3 region has 15 residues. J lost 0 bases, V lost 7 bases, and 6 bases had no gene match. The CDR3 coding sequence is TGCGCCAGCTCGACAGGGCATGCAACTAATGAAAAACTGTTTTTT. Amino acids: CASSTGHATNEKLFF.